The present T cell receptor (beta chain) was sequenced within a study of T-cell memory formation after mild COVID-19. Study results and caveats: A balance of CD4 and CD8 characterized clones contracting day 15 to 85, whereas later expanders leaned CD4+. The study found contracting CD4+ clones mainly in CM and EM and contracting CD8+ clones in EMRA. Pre-infection memory held some responding clones, suggesting pre-existing cross-reactive T cells responded.

5'RACE primed at constant segments yielded TCR alpha and TCR beta cDNA libraries bearing sample barcodes and UMIs. Via MiXCR, TCRdb re-called the 5' RACE reads, giving one row per CDR3 protein. The sample lists 340,000 or so distinct CDR3 sequences; 13% were seen once. Germline V gene data show CDR1 as GTSNPN and CDR2 as SVGIG (reference sequence). V lost 0 bases, J lost 4 bases, and 4 bases lay in between. The CDR3 runs 13 residues. This clonotype came up many times. No antigen is known for it. The sequence was obtained from a man in his late teens or twenties who had mild COVID-19 (a few samples of this study predate the infection). Cell type and time point are not known. The chain employs TRBV30 and TRBJ2-6; D not certain. The sample comprised PBMCs or a T cell subset sorted from them (not recorded which). For the CDR3, the DNA is TGTGCCTGGAGTGTAGGCGGGGCCAACGTCCTGACTTTC. This gives the protein CAWSVGGANVLTF.